Listed here are 17 T cell receptor beta chains from one sample, sequenced in a study of blood T cell repertoires in COVID-19. Profiling relied on immunoSEQ multiplex PCR, and the TCRdb table lists in-frame clones only, not all of them. The repertoire includes around 390,000 clones, approximately 90% of them detected once, and roughly 10% sits in the top ten. The sample was PBMCs or T cells enriched from blood (not recorded which). The receptors stem from a woman aged 45-60 years who had recovered from COVID-19.

This sequence joins TRBV5-1 and TRBJ2-1; 7 nucleotides align to TRBD1. Germline V gene sequence: CDR1 SGHRS, CDR2 YFSETQ. The CDR3 loop spans 15 amino acids. The V gene end was trimmed by 4 bases and the J gene end by 6 bases; junction bases not matched to a gene: 10. Written as DNA, the CDR3 is TGCGCCAGCAGCCGGAGGACAGGCGCCGTCAATGAGCAGTTCTTC. Its protein is CASSRRTGAVNEQFF.

This rearrangement joins TRBV10-2 to TRBJ1-5; no firm D call. Trimming left V 3 bases short and J 7 bases short, with 10 bases between. CDR3 length: 13 residues. CDR1 and CDR2 (germline): WSHSY, SAAADI. Written as DNA, the CDR3 is TGCGCCAGCAGTGAATCCGGGTGGCAGCCCCAGCATTTT. This sequence encodes CASSESGWQPQHF.

This chain links TRBV5-1 with TRBJ1-6, with D possibly being TRBD1 (5 bases). In germline, CDR1 is SGHRS, CDR2 YFSETQ. V was cut by 5 bases and J by 0 bases, with 12 bases left in between. CDR3 length equals 16 residues. The CDR3 loop is CASRRGGSSYNSPLHF. CDR3 coding DNA: TGCGCCAGCAGAAGGGGCGGGAGCTCCTATAATTCACCCCTCCACTTT.

The chain recombines TRBV6-5 with TRBJ1-1, with 7 bases aligning to TRBD1. Germline CDR1 MNHEY, CDR2 SVGAGI. With V trimmed by 6 bases and J by 4 bases, 8 bases remained unmatched. The CDR3 runs 14 residues. The CDR3 DNA sequence: TGTGCCAGCAGGGACAGGAGCAGGGGCACTGAAGCTTTCTTT. Translation gives CASRDRSRGTEAFF.

V gene TRBV25-1 combines with J gene TRBJ1-2; D might be TRBD1 (6 bases). The length of the CDR3 is 18 residues. Looked up from germline, CDR1 is MGHDK and CDR2 is SYGVNS. V lost 5 bases and J lost 4, with 26 bases in between. The CDR3 DNA sequence: TGTGCCAGCAGTACTCGTCACCGGACAGAACACAACTTCTATGGCTACACCTTC. Its translation is CASSTRHRTEHNFYGYTF.

The chain couples TRBV19 to TRBJ1-5; TRBD1 matches at 9 bases. V lost 5 bases to trimming and J lost 6 bases; unmatched junction nucleotides: 8. This CDR3 has 15 amino acids. Germline V gives CDR1 LNHDA, CDR2 SQIVND (reference sequence). The CDR3 reads CASSPQGAGVQPQHF. The DNA of the CDR3 is TGTGCCAGTAGTCCACAGGGGGCTGGTGTTCAGCCCCAGCATTTT.

V usage is TRBV5-4 and J usage is TRBJ2-2; 11 positions match TRBD2. The germline CDR1 and CDR2 sequences are SGHNT and YYREEE (reference sequence). The CDR3 runs to 17 residues. Germline trimming cut 2 bases from V and 6 bases from J; bases unmatched to any gene: 9. DNA for the CDR3: TGTGCCAGCAGCTTAGCCGGGCTAGCGGGGGGCGCCGGGGAGCTGTTTTTT. It specifies CASSLAGLAGGAGELFF.

The CDR3 DNA sequence: TGTGCCAGCAGGCCCCGACAGGGAGCCACAGATACGCAGTATTTT. Translation: CASRPRQGATDTQYF. The chain carries TRBV6-5 and TRBJ2-3; 7 bases are shared with TRBD1. The CDR3 is 15 residues long. V was clipped by 6 bases and J by 2 bases; unmatched bases: 8. CDR1 is MNHEY, CDR2 SVGAGI, per germline.

The chain joins TRBV10-3 to TRBJ1-6; 12 nucleotides match TRBD1. This CDR3 region has 18 residues. The junction had 12 bases not matched to a gene; V was cut back by 7 bases and J by 5 bases. From germline, CDR1 is ENHRY and CDR2 SYGVKD. CDR3 sequence: CAITEGTGGLLDNSPLHF. The CDR3 DNA is TGTGCCATCACAGAGGGGACAGGGGGCCTACTGGATAATTCACCCCTCCACTTT.

V and J are TRBV5-5 and TRBJ2-2; D might be TRBD2 (5 bases). CDR1 is SGHKS, CDR2 YYEKEE, per germline (reference sequence). This CDR3 has 13 residues. Trimming removed 3 bases from V and 4 bases from J, with 7 bases in between. The CDR3 bases are TGTGCCAGCAGCTCGGACTCCACCGGGGAGCTGTTTTTT. Protein: CASSSDSTGELFF. The complete variable domain, with remaining parts taken from reference TRBV5-5 and TRBJ2-2, reads DAGVTQSPTHLIKTRGQQVTLRCSPISGHKSVSWYQQVLGQGPQFIFQYYEKEERGRGNFPDRFSARQFPNYSSELNVNALLLGDSALYLCASSSDSTGELFFGEGSRLTVL.

The chain has TRBV11-2 and TRBJ1-1; 8 nucleotides line up with TRBD1. The CDR3 covers 17 residues. With 3 bases clipped from V and 1 base from J, the junction kept 10 bases outside the gene matches. The germline V gene encodes CDR1 SGHAT and CDR2 FQNNGV. This CDR3 reads CASSFNPGGFGNTEAFF. The CDR3 nucleotides read TGTGCCAGCAGCTTTAATCCAGGGGGCTTCGGGAACACTGAAGCTTTCTTT.

This clone has a single count. The chain combines TRBV3-1 (or the pseudogene TRBV3-2) with TRBJ2-7; 9 nucleotides align to TRBD1. The CDR3 runs to 14 residues. The V and J ends lost 3 bases and 3 bases, in that order; junction bases with no gene match: 3. From germline, CDR1 is LGHDT and CDR2 YNNKEL (reference sequence). CDR3 protein: CASSQWDRVYEQYF. The CDR3 DNA reads as TGTGCCAGCAGCCAGTGGGACAGGGTCTACGAGCAGTACTTC.

This clone was recorded a few times. V usage is TRBV2 and J usage is TRBJ1-6; no clear D. Per the germline V gene, CDR1 is SNHLY and CDR2 is FYNNEI. There are 13 residues in the CDR3. V was trimmed by 10 bases and J by 1 base, leaving 8 bases between them. The CDR3 here is CATRMSYNSPLHF. CDR3 DNA: TGTGCCACGAGGATGTCCTATAATTCACCCCTCCACTTT. Variable domain in full (rest from reference TRBV2 and TRBJ1-6): EPEVTQTPSHQVTQMGQEVILRCVPISNHLYFYWYRQILGQKVEFLVSFYNNEISEKSEIFDDQFSVERPDGSNFTLKIRSTKLEDSAMYFCATRMSYNSPLHFGNGTRLTVT.

The V gene is TRBV18, the J gene TRBJ1-3, with TRBD1 identical over 9 bases. V lost 2 bases to trimming and J lost 4 bases; unmatched junction nucleotides: 3. The CDR3 sequence is 15 residues long. Germline CDR1 and CDR2: KGHSH and LQKENI. The CDR3 protein is CASSPYGTGGNTIYF. CDR3 DNA sequence: TGTGCCAGCTCACCATACGGGACAGGGGGAAACACCATATATTTT.

V and J are TRBV29-1 and TRBJ1-5; TRBD1 is a possible D gene (5 bases). Germline lookup yields CDR1 SQVTM and CDR2 ANQGSEA. The CDR3 sequence is 13 residues long. Trimming left V 4 bases short and J 3 bases short, with 10 bases between. For the CDR3, the DNA is TGCAGCGTTGGAGGACAAATCAATCAGCCCCAGCATTTT. Translating gives CSVGGQINQPQHF.

CDR3 DNA sequence: TGTGCCAGCAGCCTCAGGGTTGCTAATGAAAAACTGTTTTTT. As protein: CASSLRVANEKLFF. The V gene is TRBV5-5, the J gene TRBJ1-4; tentatively, D is TRBD1 (5 bases). V was clipped by 4 bases and J by 3 bases, with 10 bases between them. Germline V gene data show CDR1 as SGHKS and CDR2 as YYEKEE (reference sequence). The CDR3 totals 14 residues.

The J gene is TRBJ2-7, the V gene TRBV28, with 10 bases that match TRBD1. The CDR3 extends over 14 amino acids. V trimming: 6 bases; J trimming: 4 bases; junction bases outside the gene matches: 6. In germline, CDR1 is MDHEN, CDR2 SYDVKM. CDR3 loop: CASSSGQGPYEQYF. The CDR3, as DNA: TGTGCCAGCAGCTCGGGACAGGGGCCATACGAGCAGTACTTC.